The T cell receptor beta chain under discussion was sequenced for a study of T cell repertoires in cytomegalovirus infection. Whole-study context: Public TCR beta signature analysis indicated the presence of both CMV infection and matching HLA type.

This clonotype has a count of ten or more. Antigen specificity is unknown. Study-wide findings and caveats: Accumulated public TCR beta family frequency recognized individuals carrying CMV together with the relevant HLA. The ex vivo response was dominated by HLA-C-restricted CMV-specific TCR beta clonotypes.

TCRdb reprocessed the reads via MiXCR and lists one record per CDR3 protein. The sample has 100,000 to 150,000 distinct CDR3 sequences; 8% to 9% are singletons. Trimming removed 8 bases from V and 3 bases from J; junction bases left unmatched: 7. From germline, CDR1 is MDHEN and CDR2 SYDVKM. This CDR3 is built from 15 residues. The TCR originated in a human donor in good health (CMV status not recorded). Some clones in this sample may be carry-over from other donors' samples. The source material was PBMCs. The chain recombines TRBV28 with TRBJ1-2; 12 nucleotides line up with TRBD1. CDR3 amino acids: CASLGQGARDYGYTF. The DNA of the CDR3 is TGTGCCAGCCTGGGACAGGGGGCTAGGGACTATGGCTACACCTTC.